What follows are 18 T cell receptor beta chains derived from one specimen sequenced in a study of blood T cell repertoires in COVID-19. The assay was immunoSEQ multiplex PCR, and TCRdb's table has in-frame clones only and misses some. The sample holds 200,000 to 250,000 clones, almost 90% seen once. Sample: PBMCs or T cells enriched from blood (not recorded which). The source is a man aged 30 to 45 who had been exposed to COVID-19.

This clone was seen once. The chain combines TRBV5-1 with TRBJ1-1, with TRBD1 matching over 9 bases. Per germline, CDR1 SGHRS and CDR2 YFSETQ. V lost 9 bases, J lost 4 bases, and 7 bases stayed unmatched. The CDR3 covers 13 residues. Written as DNA, the CDR3 is TGCGCCACCCAACCGGGACAGGGCACTGAAGCTTTCTTT. This sequence encodes CATQPGQGTEAFF.

The chain links TRBV9 to TRBJ2-5, with 10 bases that match TRBD2. Per the germline V gene, CDR1 is SGDLS and CDR2 is YYNGEE. After removal of 4 bases from V and 1 base from J, the junction contained 7 bases not matched to a gene. The CDR3 spans 16 residues. DNA of the CDR3: TGTGCCAGCAGCTCCCGGGCTAGCGGGGGCCAAGAGACCCAGTACTTC. Protein sequence: CASSSRASGGQETQYF.

V is TRBV6-5 and J is TRBJ1-1; 8 bases are a match to TRBD1. Trimming removed 5 bases from V and 2 bases from J; junction bases left unmatched: 7. Germline CDR1 is MNHEY and CDR2 is SVGAGI. The CDR3 runs 15 residues. The CDR3 here is CASSLRTGFNTEAFF. The CDR3 bases are TGTGCCAGCAGTCTACGGACAGGGTTTAACACTGAAGCTTTCTTT.

V gene TRBV13 combines with J gene TRBJ1-2, with 11 bases aligning to TRBD1. The CDR3 contains 15 residues. V lost 5 bases, J lost 8 bases, and 10 bases stayed unmatched. Germline loops: CDR1 PRHDT, CDR2 FYEKMQ (reference sequence). Here the CDR3 reads CASSRWGQGVRGYTF. CDR3 nucleotides: TGTGCCAGCAGCCGCTGGGGACAGGGGGTCAGGGGCTACACCTTC.

The J gene is TRBJ1-2, the V gene TRBV10-2, with TRBD1 as a possible D gene (6 bases). The CDR3 consists of 15 residues. Germline V gene lookup returns CDR1 WSHSY and CDR2 SAAADI. The ends were cut back, 8 bases at V and 0 bases at J, with 16 bases in the middle. CDR3 sequence (DNA): TGCGCCAGCGGTTTGGACAGTCGAGCTAACTATGGCTACACCTTC. Its protein product is CASGLDSRANYGYTF.

This chain joins TRBV10-3 and TRBJ2-3, with D possibly TRBD1 on 7 matching bases. The ends were cut back, 0 bases at V and 0 bases at J, with 19 bases in the middle. Per the germline V gene, CDR1 is ENHRY and CDR2 is SYGVKD. The CDR3 has 19 residues. This CDR3 reads CAISESSPGGRASTDTQYF. DNA for the CDR3: TGTGCCATCAGTGAGTCGAGCCCAGGGGGGAGAGCTAGCACAGATACGCAGTATTTT.

The chain employs TRBV4-1 and TRBJ1-6; D is possibly TRBD1 (6 bases). The CDR3 covers 14 residues. Germline V gene data show CDR1 as MGHRA and CDR2 as YSYEKL. Between the trimmed V and J ends, which lost 3 bases and 7 bases, there was a span of 10 bases. The CDR3 sequence is CASSHKTGNSPLHF. The DNA of the CDR3 is TGCGCCAGCAGCCACAAAACAGGGAATTCACCCCTCCACTTT.

The CDR3 protein is CASSPRLRTDTQYF. For the CDR3, the DNA is TGTGCCAGCTCACCACGACTCCGCACAGATACGCAGTATTTT. This rearrangement joins TRBV18 to TRBJ2-3; no definite D call. This CDR3 has 14 amino acids. V shed 1 base and J shed 1 base, with 6 bases lying between them. Per germline, CDR1 KGHSH and CDR2 LQKENI.

J is TRBJ1-1 and V is TRBV13, with a possible D match to TRBD1 (5 bases). CDR1 and CDR2 (germline): PRHDT, FYEKMQ (reference sequence). The CDR3 runs 15 residues. The V and J ends lost 5 bases and 1 base respectively, with 14 bases between them. In nucleotides, the CDR3 is TGTGCCAGCAGCAACTTACGTGGGGCGAACACTGAAGCTTTCTTT. Translation: CASSNLRGANTEAFF.

The chain has TRBV7-3 and TRBJ2-3; 7 bases fit TRBD1. CDR3 length: 14 amino acids. V trimming: 3 bases; J trimming: 6 bases; junction bases outside the gene matches: 6. The germline V gene has CDR1 SGHTA and CDR2 FQGTGA. This CDR3 is CASSFRGGLDTQYF. The CDR3 bases are TGTGCCAGCAGCTTTAGAGGGGGCTTGGATACGCAGTATTTT.

V and J are TRBV4-3 and TRBJ2-7; TRBD2 matches 7 bases. CDR1 and CDR2 from the germline V gene are LGHNA and YSLEER. The ends lost 0 bases at V and 1 base at J; junction bases unmatched: 3. The CDR3 totals 15 residues. The CDR3 is CASSQDSGRSYEQYF. For the CDR3, the DNA is TGCGCCAGCAGCCAAGACTCCGGGAGGTCCTACGAGCAGTACTTC.

The chain uses TRBV10-3 and TRBJ1-2; TRBD1 agrees at 8 bases. Trimming removed 6 bases from V and 6 bases from J; junction bases left unmatched: 6. CDR1 is ENHRY, CDR2 SYGVKD, per germline. The CDR3 runs 13 residues. The DNA for the CDR3 is TGTGCCATCAGAACGACAGGGGACCATGGCTACACCTTC. It is translated as CAIRTTGDHGYTF.

The chain employs TRBV6-5 and TRBJ1-4; possibly TRBD1 for D (6 bases). Trimming removed 6 bases at V and 6 bases at J, with 11 bases between. From germline, CDR1 is MNHEY and CDR2 SVGAGI. There are 13 residues in the CDR3. CDR3 protein: CASSPNRDEKLFF. The CDR3 DNA is TGTGCCAGCAGCCCCAACAGGGATGAAAAACTGTTTTTT.

The V gene is TRBV7-9, the J gene TRBJ2-7; the D is unclear. Germline loops: CDR1 SEHNR, CDR2 FQNEAQ (reference sequence). The CDR3 spans 12 residues. V was pared by 3 bases and J by 3 bases, with 6 bases between. CDR3 DNA: TGTGCCAGCAGCTTTAGTCGCTACGAGCAGTACTTC. Protein product: CASSFSRYEQYF.

The rearrangement links TRBV24-1 to TRBJ2-1, with TRBD1 as a possible D gene (5 bases). Looked up from germline, CDR1 is KGHDR and CDR2 is SFDVKD. This CDR3 has 13 amino acids. Trimming stripped 8 bases from V and 9 bases from J, with 16 bases between. CDR3 region: CATTAFTQGEQFF. The DNA for the CDR3 is TGTGCCACCACCGCATTTACGCAGGGTGAGCAGTTCTTC.

In its sample, this clone was seen once. This chain links TRBV7-9 with TRBJ1-6; D is ambiguous. V was cut by 5 bases and J by 11 bases, with 13 bases left in between. The CDR3 covers 13 residues. Per germline, CDR1 SEHNR and CDR2 FQNEAQ (reference sequence). This CDR3 reads CASSPPGRAPLHF. The CDR3 DNA sequence: TGTGCCAGCAGCCCGCCGGGAAGGGCACCCCTCCACTTT. The whole variable domain, remainder taken from reference TRBV7-9 and TRBJ1-6, is DTGVSQNPRHKITKRGQNVTFRCDPISEHNRLYWYRQTLGQGPEFLTYFQNEAQLEKSRLLSDRFSAERPKGSFSTLEIQRTEQGDSAMYLCASSPPGRAPLHFGNGTRLTVT.

CDR3 residues: CASRFRGTSTDTQYF. The CDR3 DNA sequence: TGTGCCAGCAGATTCCGGGGGACTAGCACAGATACGCAGTATTTT. The genes are TRBV6-5 and TRBJ2-3, with D possibly TRBD2 on 6 matching bases. V was pared by 6 bases and J by 0 bases, with 13 bases between. Per germline, CDR1 MNHEY and CDR2 SVGAGI. The CDR3 contains 15 residues.

This clone was seen only once. The chain carries TRBV5-5 and TRBJ1-4; 7 nucleotides align to TRBD1. Germline CDR1 is SGHKS and CDR2 is YYEKEE (reference sequence). V dropped 4 bases and J dropped 0; count of bases not matched to a gene: 3. The CDR3 is 15 residues long. For the CDR3, the DNA is TGTGCCAGCAGCCTTCAGGGGGCAACTAATGAAAAACTGTTTTTT. Residues: CASSLQGATNEKLFF. Drawing the rest from reference TRBV5-5 and TRBJ1-4, the complete variable domain is DAGVTQSPTHLIKTRGQQVTLRCSPISGHKSVSWYQQVLGQGPQFIFQYYEKEERGRGNFPDRFSARQFPNYSSELNVNALLLGDSALYLCASSLQGATNEKLFFGSGTQLSVL.